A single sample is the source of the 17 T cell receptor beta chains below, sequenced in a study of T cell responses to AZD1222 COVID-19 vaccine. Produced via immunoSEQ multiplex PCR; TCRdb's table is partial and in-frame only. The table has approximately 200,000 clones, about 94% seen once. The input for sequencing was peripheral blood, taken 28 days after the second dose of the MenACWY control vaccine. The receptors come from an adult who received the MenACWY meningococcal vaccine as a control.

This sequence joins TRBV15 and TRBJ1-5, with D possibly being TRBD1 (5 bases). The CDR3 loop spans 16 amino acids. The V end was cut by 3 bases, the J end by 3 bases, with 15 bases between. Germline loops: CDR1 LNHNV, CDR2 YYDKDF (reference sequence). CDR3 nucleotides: TGTGCCACCAGCAGCGAGGGGAAGAATTTCAATCAGCCCCAGCATTTT. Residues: CATSSEGKNFNQPQHF. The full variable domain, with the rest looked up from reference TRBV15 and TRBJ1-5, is DAMVIQNPRYQVTQFGKPVTLSCSQTLNHNVMYWYQQKSSQAPKLLFHYYDKDFNNEADTPDNFQSRRPNTSFCFLDIRSPGLGDTAMYLCATSSEGKNFNQPQHFGDGTRLSIL.

CDR3 coding DNA: TGTGCCAGCAGTTACATTCGGGAAACGGGTAATTCACCCCTCCACTTT. As protein: CASSYIRETGNSPLHF. The chain couples TRBV6-5 to TRBJ1-6; D unclear. V lost 2 bases, J lost 6 bases, and 14 bases lay in between. CDR3 size: 16 residues. The V gene's germline CDR1 is MNHEY and CDR2 SVGAGI.

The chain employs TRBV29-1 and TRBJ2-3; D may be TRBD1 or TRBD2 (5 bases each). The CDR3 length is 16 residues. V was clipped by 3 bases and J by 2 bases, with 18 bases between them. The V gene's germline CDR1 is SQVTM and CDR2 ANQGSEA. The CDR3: CSVDPLSGRFTDTQYF. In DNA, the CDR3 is TGCAGCGTTGACCCACTATCGGGGCGGTTCACAGATACGCAGTATTTT.

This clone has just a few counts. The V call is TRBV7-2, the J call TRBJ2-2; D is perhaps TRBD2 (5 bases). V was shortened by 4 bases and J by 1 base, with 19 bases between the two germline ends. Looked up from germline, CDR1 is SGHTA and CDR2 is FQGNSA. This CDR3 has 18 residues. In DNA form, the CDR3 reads TGTGCCAGCAGCTCCCCCGGACTCACCCTAAGGAACACCGGGGAGCTGTTTTTT. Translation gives CASSSPGLTLRNTGELFF.

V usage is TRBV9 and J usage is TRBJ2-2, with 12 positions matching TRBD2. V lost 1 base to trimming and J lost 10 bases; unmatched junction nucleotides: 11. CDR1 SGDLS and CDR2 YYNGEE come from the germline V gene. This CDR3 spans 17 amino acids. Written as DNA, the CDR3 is TGTGCCAGCAGCGTACGTGCTAGCGGGAGGGCGGGTTTGGAGCTGTTTTTT. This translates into CASSVRASGRAGLELFF.

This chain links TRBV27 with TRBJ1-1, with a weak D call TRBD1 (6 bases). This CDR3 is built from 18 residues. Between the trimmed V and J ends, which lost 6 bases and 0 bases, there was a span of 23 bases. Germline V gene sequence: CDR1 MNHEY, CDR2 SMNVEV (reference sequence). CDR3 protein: CASSYRRGSGTLNTEAFF. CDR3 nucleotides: TGTGCCAGCAGCTATCGGAGGGGATCGGGGACATTGAACACTGAAGCTTTCTTT.

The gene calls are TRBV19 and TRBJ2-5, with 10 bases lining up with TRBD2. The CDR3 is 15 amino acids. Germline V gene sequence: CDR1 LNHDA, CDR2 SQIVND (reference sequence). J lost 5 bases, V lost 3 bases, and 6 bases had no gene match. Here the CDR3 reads CASSIVSGGAETQYF. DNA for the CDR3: TGTGCCAGTAGTATTGTAAGCGGGGGGGCTGAGACCCAGTACTTC.

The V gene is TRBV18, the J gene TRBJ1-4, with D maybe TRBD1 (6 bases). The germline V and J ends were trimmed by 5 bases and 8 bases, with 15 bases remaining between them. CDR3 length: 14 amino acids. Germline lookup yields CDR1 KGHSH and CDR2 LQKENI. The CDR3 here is CASSSDSGGEKLFF. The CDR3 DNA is TGTGCCAGCTCATCGGATAGCGGGGGCGAAAAACTGTTTTTT.

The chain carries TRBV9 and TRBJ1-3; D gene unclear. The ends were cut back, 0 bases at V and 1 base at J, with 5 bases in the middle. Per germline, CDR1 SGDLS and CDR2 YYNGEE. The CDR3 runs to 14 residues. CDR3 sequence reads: CASSVEESGNTIYF. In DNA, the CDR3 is TGTGCCAGCAGCGTAGAAGAGTCTGGAAACACCATATATTTT.

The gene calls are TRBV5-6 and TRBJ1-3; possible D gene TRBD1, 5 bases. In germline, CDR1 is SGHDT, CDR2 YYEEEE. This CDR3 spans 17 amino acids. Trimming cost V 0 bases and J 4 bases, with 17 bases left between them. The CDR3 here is CASSLGGHPFGGNTIYF. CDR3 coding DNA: TGTGCCAGCAGCTTGGGTGGACACCCTTTCGGAGGAAACACCATATATTTT.

In nucleotides, the CDR3 is TGCGCCAGCAGCTTGGGGCCCTCGTATGGCTACACCTTC. Its protein is CASSLGPSYGYTF. The V gene is TRBV5-1, the J gene TRBJ1-2; no clear D. The CDR3 runs 13 residues. CDR1 and CDR2 (germline): SGHRS, YFSETQ. Trimming left V 0 bases short and J 5 bases short, with 8 bases between.

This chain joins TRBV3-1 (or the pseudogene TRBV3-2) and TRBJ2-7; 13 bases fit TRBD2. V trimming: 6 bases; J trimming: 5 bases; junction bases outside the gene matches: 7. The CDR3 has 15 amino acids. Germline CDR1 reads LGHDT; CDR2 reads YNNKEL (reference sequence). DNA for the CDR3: TGTGCCAGCAGTCCCGGACTAGCGGGGGACCACGAGCAGTACTTC. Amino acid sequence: CASSPGLAGDHEQYF.

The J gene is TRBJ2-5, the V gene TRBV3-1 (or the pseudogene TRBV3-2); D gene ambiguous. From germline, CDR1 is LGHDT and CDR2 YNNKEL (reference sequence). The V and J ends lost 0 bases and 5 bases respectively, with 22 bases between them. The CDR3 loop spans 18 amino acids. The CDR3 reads CASSQDSSAGADRETQYF. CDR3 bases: TGTGCCAGCAGCCAAGATTCATCCGCCGGTGCCGACCGGGAGACCCAGTACTTC.

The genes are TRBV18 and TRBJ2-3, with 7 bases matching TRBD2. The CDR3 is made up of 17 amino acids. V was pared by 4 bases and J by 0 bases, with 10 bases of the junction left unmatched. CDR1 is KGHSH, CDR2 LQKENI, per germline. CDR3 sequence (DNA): TGTGCCAGCTCACTTCTAGCGGCCCTAAGTAGCACAGATACGCAGTATTTT. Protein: CASSLLAALSSTDTQYF. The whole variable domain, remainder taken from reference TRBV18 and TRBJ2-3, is NAGVMQNPRHLVRRRGQEARLRCSPMKGHSHVYWYRQLPEEGLKFMVYLQKENIIDESGMPKERFSAEFPKEGPSILRIQQVVRGDSAAYFCASSLLAALSSTDTQYFGPGTRLTVL.

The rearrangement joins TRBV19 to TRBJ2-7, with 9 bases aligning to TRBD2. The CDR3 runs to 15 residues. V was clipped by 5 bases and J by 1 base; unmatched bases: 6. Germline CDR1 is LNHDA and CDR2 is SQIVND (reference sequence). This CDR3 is CASSPSGKNSYEQYF. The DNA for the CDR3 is TGTGCCAGTAGTCCTAGCGGGAAAAATTCCTACGAGCAGTACTTC.

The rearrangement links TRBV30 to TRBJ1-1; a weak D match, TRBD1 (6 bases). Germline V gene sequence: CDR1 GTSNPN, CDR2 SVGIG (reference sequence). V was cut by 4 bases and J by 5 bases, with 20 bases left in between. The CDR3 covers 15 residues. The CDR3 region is CAWTLGAGEVTEAFF. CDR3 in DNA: TGTGCCTGGACACTGGGGGCAGGGGAGGTTACTGAAGCTTTCTTT.

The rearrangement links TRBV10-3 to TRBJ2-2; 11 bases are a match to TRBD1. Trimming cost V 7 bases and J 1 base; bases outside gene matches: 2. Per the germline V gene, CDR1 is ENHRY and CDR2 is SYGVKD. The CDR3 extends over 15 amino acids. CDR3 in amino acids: CAIKGQGVNTGELFF. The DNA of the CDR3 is TGTGCCATCAAGGGACAGGGGGTGAACACCGGGGAGCTGTTTTTT.